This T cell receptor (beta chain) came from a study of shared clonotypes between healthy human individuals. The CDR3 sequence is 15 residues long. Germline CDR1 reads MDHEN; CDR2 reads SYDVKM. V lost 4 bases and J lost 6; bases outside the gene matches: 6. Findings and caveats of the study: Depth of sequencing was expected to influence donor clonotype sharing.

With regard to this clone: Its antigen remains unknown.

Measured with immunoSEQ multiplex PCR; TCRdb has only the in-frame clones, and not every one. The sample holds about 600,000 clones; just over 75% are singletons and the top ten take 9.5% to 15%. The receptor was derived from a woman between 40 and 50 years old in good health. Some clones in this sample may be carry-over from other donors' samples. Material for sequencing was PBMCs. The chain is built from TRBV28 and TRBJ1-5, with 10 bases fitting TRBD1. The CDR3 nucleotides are TGTGCCAGCAGTTCACCGGGACAGGGGTTTCAGCCCCAGCATTTT. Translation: CASSSPGQGFQPQHF.